The 27 T cell receptor beta chains listed next were all sequenced from one sample in a study of T cells in Graves' hyperthyroidism and ophthalmopathy. The source material, RNA transcripts, was used to amplify TCR beta CDR3 regions. Carried out on the TCR CDR3, a first-round RT-PCR used the HTBI primer set. TCRdb processed the multiplex PCR reads anew with MiXCR; each CDR3 protein has one entry. The sample contains 550,000 to 700,000 distinct CDR3 sequences, 46% of which appear only once. Sequencing input: peripheral blood or thyroid tissue (not recorded which). These receptors came from an adult woman with Graves' disease, either hyperthyroidism or ophthalmopathy (not recorded which).

This clonotype was seen many times. V usage is TRBV10-3 and J usage is TRBJ2-5; 8 nucleotides agree with TRBD2. Germline CDR1 reads ENHRY; CDR2 reads SYGVKD. V dropped 10 bases and J dropped 5; count of bases not matched to a gene: 3. The length of the CDR3 is 11 residues. CDR3 DNA sequence: TGTGCCACCAGACTAGCGGAGACCCAGTACTTC. It specifies CATRLAETQYF.

This clonotype was observed a few times. This is likely a read error, given that the CDR3 carries no conserved phenylalanine or tryptophan at its end. The DNA is left out, because the CDR3 cannot be placed on it with certainty; the CDR3 is given as TCRdb lists it. The chain combines TRBV7-8 with TRBJ1-3; the table calls TRBD1, which could not be checked here. Germline loops: CDR1 SGHVS, CDR2 FQNEAQ. The CDR3 has 10 amino acids, counting both end residues. CDR3 residues: CASSLGGHDP.

This clonotype came up a few times. The CDR3 DNA sequence: TGTGCCAGCAGTTACTATGTCGGGAGTAGGTACGAGCAGTACTTC. Its translation: CASSYYVGSRYEQYF. The chain is built from TRBV6-5 and TRBJ2-7, with D perhaps TRBD2 (6 bases). The germline V and J ends were trimmed by 1 base and 4 bases, with 14 bases remaining between them. CDR3 length equals 15 residues. Germline-derived CDR1 and CDR2 are MNHEY and SVGAGI.

CDR3 sequence (DNA): TGTGCCAGCAGCGCCAGGCTTCTAGCGGGACGCGGCACCGGGGAGCTGTTTTTT. Protein product: CASSARLLAGRGTGELFF. The chain joins TRBV7-2 to TRBJ2-2; the match to TRBD2 covers 9 bases. CDR1 is SGHTA, CDR2 FQGNSA, per germline. Losses at the gene ends were 5 bases for V and 4 bases for J; bases not matched to a gene: 14. CDR3 length: 18 amino acids.

V gene TRBV2 combines with J gene TRBJ2-7; D perhaps matches TRBD2 (5 bases). CDR1 SNHLY and CDR2 FYNNEI come from the germline V gene. Deletions cut 6 bases from V and 0 bases from J, with 15 bases between. The CDR3 runs to 15 residues. The CDR3, as DNA: TGTGCCAGCAGCATAGGACTCGCAATCTCCTACGAGCAGTACTTC. This sequence encodes CASSIGLAISYEQYF.

The chain joins TRBV7-2 to TRBJ2-5; 8 bases are shared with TRBD2. The DNA end favors TRBJ2-7, so the J call may be wrong. CDR1 is SGHTA, CDR2 FQGNSA, per germline. CDR3 length equals 15 residues. The CDR3 spells CASSVIAGRGYEQYF. In DNA form, the CDR3 reads TGTGCCAGCAGCGTAATAGCGGGACGAGGGTACGAGCAGTACTTC.

In regard to this clonotype: A much larger clone is a single base away; this may be a read error. The gene calls are TRBV16 and TRBJ1-1; perhaps TRBD1 as D (5 bases). Between the trimmed V and J ends, which lost 4 bases and 3 bases, there was a span of 18 bases. Germline CDR1 KGHSY, CDR2 FQNENV. CDR3 length: 16 amino acids. The CDR3 reads CASSPNQAWGDTEAFF. The CDR3 DNA reads as TGTGCCAGCAGCCCGAATCAGGCCTGGGGGGACACTGAAGCTTTCTTT.

This clonotype was seen at least ten times. The chain joins TRBV12-3 or TRBV12-4 to TRBJ2-5; 11 bases are a match to TRBD2. The CDR3 has 17 residues. With V trimmed by 4 bases and J by 0 bases, 7 bases remained unmatched. CDR3 in amino acids: CASSSFSGREYQETQYF. The CDR3 DNA follows: TGTGCCAGCAGTTCCTTTAGCGGGAGGGAGTACCAAGAGACCCAGTACTTC.

This clonotype occurred many times. V usage is TRBV6-6 and J usage is TRBJ2-2; D could derive from TRBD1 or TRBD2 (5 bases each). Deletions cut 6 bases from V and 9 bases from J, with 14 bases between. This CDR3 comprises 13 residues. The germline V gene encodes CDR1 MNHNY and CDR2 SVGAGI (reference sequence). CDR3 protein: CASRGDRWWELFF. For the CDR3, the DNA is TGTGCCAGCAGGGGGGACCGCTGGTGGGAGCTGTTTTTT.

This clonotype was observed at least ten times. This sequence joins TRBV7-3 and TRBJ2-2; no clear D. CDR1 and CDR2 from the germline V gene are SGHTA and FQGTGA. The CDR3 totals 16 residues. V lost 3 bases and J 0 bases, leaving 11 bases between the germline ends. The CDR3 DNA sequence: TGTGCCAGCAGCTTGCTCCCCGGTGCGAACACCGGGGAGCTGTTTTTT. Its translation is CASSLLPGANTGELFF.

This rearrangement joins TRBV7-9 to TRBJ2-3; 7 bases agree with TRBD1. The ends lost 4 bases at V and 5 bases at J; junction bases unmatched: 6. Germline CDR1 SEHNR, CDR2 FQNEAQ (reference sequence). The CDR3 length is 14 residues. In DNA form, the CDR3 reads TGTGCCAGCAGCTCGTGGACAGGAATAGATACGCAGTATTTT. Protein: CASSSWTGIDTQYF.

This clonotype was observed at least ten times. The DNA for the CDR3 is TGTGCCAGCAGTTTAACCGGGACAGGGTATGGCTACACCTTC. Translated, it gives CASSLTGTGYGYTF. V is TRBV27 and J is TRBJ1-2, with 9 bases aligning to TRBD1. V was pared by 2 bases and J by 5 bases, with 3 bases of the junction left unmatched. Per germline, CDR1 MNHEY and CDR2 SMNVEV (reference sequence). The CDR3 spans 14 residues.

The V call is TRBV2, the J call TRBJ2-5; D ambiguous. The germline CDR1 and CDR2 sequences are SNHLY and FYNNEI. V shed 6 bases and J shed 4 bases, with 6 bases lying between them. This CDR3 contains 11 residues. The CDR3 region has the DNA TGTGCCAGCAGACAGTCAGAGACCCAGTACTTC. It translates to CASRQSETQYF.

This clonotype was detected ten times or more. This chain connects TRBV12-3 or TRBV12-4 to TRBJ2-2; 9 bases are a match to TRBD2. This CDR3 has 16 residues. With 2 bases clipped from V and 8 bases from J, the junction kept 9 bases outside the gene matches. The CDR3 sequence is CASSLRRREGRGELFF. Here the CDR3 DNA reads TGTGCCAGCAGTTTACGTAGGCGGGAGGGCCGAGGGGAGCTGTTTTTT.

Concerning this clonotype itself: A read error is possible here, since a much larger clone lies one base away. The CDR3 reads CASGQGLGGGNYEQYF. In DNA, the CDR3 is TGTGCCAGCGGCCAGGGTCTAGGAGGCGGGAACTACGAGCAGTACTTC. The chain links TRBV4-2 to TRBJ2-7, with a possible D match to TRBD2 (6 bases). Germline V gene sequence: CDR1 LGHNA, CDR2 YNFKEQ. The CDR3 contains 16 residues.

This clonotype was seen repeatedly, ten times or more. This sequence joins TRBV5-1 and TRBJ2-7; TRBD1 matches 7 bases. The J segment lost 1 base and the V segment lost 4 bases, leaving 8 bases of the junction unmatched. Germline CDR1 reads SGHRS; CDR2 reads YFSETQ. The CDR3 contains 15 residues. CDR3 in amino acids: CASSPRGQFSYEQYF. CDR3 sequence (DNA): TGCGCCAGCAGCCCCCGGGGACAGTTTTCCTACGAGCAGTACTTC.

The chain recombines TRBV7-9 with TRBJ2-5, with D tentatively TRBD2 (5 bases). Trimming shortened V by 5 bases and J by 5 bases, and 12 bases separated the two germline ends. Germline V lookup: CDR1 SEHNR, CDR2 FQNEAQ (reference sequence). The CDR3 covers 13 residues. The CDR3 DNA is TGTGCCAGCAGCCCTACTAGGATGGAGACCCAGTACTTC. Protein sequence: CASSPTRMETQYF.

This clonotype showed up just a few times. This chain uses TRBV19 with TRBJ2-6; no definite D call. The CDR3 spans 15 residues. Trimming removed 3 bases from V and 4 bases from J, with 10 bases in between. Germline values: CDR1 LNHDA, CDR2 SQIVND (reference sequence). CDR3 DNA sequence: TGTGCCAGTAGTATGCGTCCCCCGGGGGCCAACGTCCTGACTTTC. As protein: CASSMRPPGANVLTF.

This clonotype has only one observation. The CDR3 nucleotides are TGTGCCAGCAGTTTCGAACAGGGGATTGGACAGCCCCAGCATTTT. It translates to CASSFEQGIGQPQHF. This chain joins TRBV6-5 and TRBJ1-5, with 7 bases aligning to TRBD1. Germline values: CDR1 MNHEY, CDR2 SVGAGI. J was trimmed by 7 bases and V by 4 bases; bases with no gene match: 10. The CDR3 is made up of 15 amino acids.

V is TRBV10-3 and J is TRBJ1-1; the match to TRBD1 covers 7 bases. In germline, CDR1 is ENHRY, CDR2 SYGVKD. The V and J ends lost 2 bases and 7 bases, in that order; junction bases with no gene match: 1. The CDR3 extends over 12 amino acids. CDR3 nucleotides: TGTGCCATCAGTGAGGCAGGGGGTGAAGCTTTCTTT. As protein: CAISEAGGEAFF.

This clonotype has a count of ten or more. The genes are TRBV6-5 and TRBJ2-7, with 10 bases lining up with TRBD2. The ends lost 6 bases at V and 3 bases at J; junction bases unmatched: 8. CDR1 is MNHEY and CDR2 is SVGAGI in the germline V gene. The CDR3 contains 15 residues. CDR3 coding DNA: TGTGCCAGCAGCCCCGGAGCGGGAGGGTTCTACGAGCAGTACTTC. Its translation is CASSPGAGGFYEQYF.

The rearrangement joins TRBV6-1 to TRBJ1-4; 7 nucleotides line up with TRBD1. This CDR3 comprises 14 residues. Germline V gene sequence: CDR1 MNHNS, CDR2 SASEGT. The J segment lost 4 bases and the V segment lost 9 bases, leaving 8 bases of the junction unmatched. DNA for the CDR3: TGTGCCAGTCGGTGGGGGACAGTTAATGAAAAACTGTTTTTT. Translating gives CASRWGTVNEKLFF.

The V gene is TRBV5-1, the J gene TRBJ2-5; 10 nucleotides line up with TRBD1. The CDR3 consists of 14 residues. Trimming removed 4 bases from V and 4 bases from J; junction bases left unmatched: 4. Per the germline V gene, CDR1 is SGHRS and CDR2 is YFSETQ. CDR3 protein: CASSRTGGGETQYF. CDR3 sequence (DNA): TGCGCCAGCAGCCGGACAGGGGGAGGAGAGACCCAGTACTTC.

This clonotype was counted between two and nine times. This sequence joins TRBV19 and TRBJ1-1; D not resolved. The ends were cut back, 2 bases at V and 1 base at J, with 8 bases in the middle. Germline V gene data show CDR1 as LNHDA and CDR2 as SQIVND (reference sequence). The CDR3 is made up of 14 amino acids. The CDR3 DNA reads TGTGCCAGTAGTATATCAGTTGGGAACACTGAAGCTTTCTTT. This translates into CASSISVGNTEAFF.

The rearrangement uses TRBV2 and TRBJ1-3; D is undetermined. Germline loops: CDR1 SNHLY, CDR2 FYNNEI. The CDR3 sequence is 12 residues long. Trimming took off 5 bases at V and 7 bases at J, with 9 bases between the two ends. In DNA, the CDR3 is TGTGCCAGCAGTCGGACTGCGAACACCATATATTTT. The encoded protein is CASSRTANTIYF.

This clonotype was seen repeatedly, ten times or more. The J gene is TRBJ2-6, the V gene TRBV5-1; no firm D call. Looked up from germline, CDR1 is SGHRS and CDR2 is YFSETQ. CDR3 length equals 15 residues. The germline V and J ends were trimmed by 2 bases and 0 bases, with 6 bases remaining between them. Here the CDR3 DNA reads TGCGCCAGCAGCTTTGGGGACTCTGGGGCCAACGTCCTGACTTTC. Protein product: CASSFGDSGANVLTF.

This clonotype was found many times. In nucleotides, the CDR3 is TGTGCCAGCAGCTGGCATTATGAGGGCACTGAAGCTTTCTTT. Residues: CASSWHYEGTEAFF. V is TRBV7-2 and J is TRBJ1-1; the D is unclear. CDR3 length: 14 residues. V lost 4 bases, J lost 4 bases, and 13 bases lay in between. Germline values: CDR1 SGHTA, CDR2 FQGNSA.